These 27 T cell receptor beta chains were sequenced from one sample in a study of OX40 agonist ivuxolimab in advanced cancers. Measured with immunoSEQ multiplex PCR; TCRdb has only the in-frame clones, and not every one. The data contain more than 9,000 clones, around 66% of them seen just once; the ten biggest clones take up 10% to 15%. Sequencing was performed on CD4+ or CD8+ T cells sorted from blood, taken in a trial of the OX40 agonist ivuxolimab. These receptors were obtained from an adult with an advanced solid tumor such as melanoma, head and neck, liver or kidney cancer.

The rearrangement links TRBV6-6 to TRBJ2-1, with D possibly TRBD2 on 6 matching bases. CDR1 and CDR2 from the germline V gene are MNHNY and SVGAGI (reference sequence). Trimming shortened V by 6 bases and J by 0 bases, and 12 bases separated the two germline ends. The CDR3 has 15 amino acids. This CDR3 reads CASSRDLSSYNEQFF. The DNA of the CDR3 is TGTGCCAGCAGCCGGGACTTAAGCTCCTACAATGAGCAGTTCTTC.

CDR3 sequence: CASSLKVGAHEKLFF. As DNA, the CDR3 is TGTGCCAGCAGCTTAAAGGTGGGGGCCCATGAAAAACTGTTTTTT. The V and J genes are TRBV7-9 and TRBJ1-4; maybe TRBD1 (6 bases). Germline lookup yields CDR1 SEHNR and CDR2 FQNEAQ (reference sequence). This CDR3 spans 15 amino acids. Between the trimmed V and J ends, which lost 2 bases and 6 bases, there was a span of 13 bases.

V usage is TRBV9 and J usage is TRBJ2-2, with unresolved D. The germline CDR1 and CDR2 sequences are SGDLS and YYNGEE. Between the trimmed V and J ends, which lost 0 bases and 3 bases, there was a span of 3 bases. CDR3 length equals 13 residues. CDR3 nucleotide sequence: TGTGCCAGCAGCGTAGCGGACACCGGGGAGCTGTTTTTT. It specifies CASSVADTGELFF.

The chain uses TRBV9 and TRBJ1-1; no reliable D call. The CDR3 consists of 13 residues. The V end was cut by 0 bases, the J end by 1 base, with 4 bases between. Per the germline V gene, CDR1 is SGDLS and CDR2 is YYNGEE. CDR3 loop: CASSVGPNTEAFF. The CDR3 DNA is TGTGCCAGCAGCGTAGGACCGAACACTGAAGCTTTCTTT.

In DNA form, the CDR3 reads TGCGCCAGTCTGAGGGGGGATACGCTGGGTGAGCAGTTCTTC. This sequence encodes CASLRGDTLGEQFF. V usage is TRBV5-1 and J usage is TRBJ2-1; D is possibly TRBD1 or TRBD2 (6 bases each). The germline V and J ends were trimmed by 8 bases and 9 bases, with 21 bases remaining between them. This CDR3 is built from 14 residues. CDR1 and CDR2 (germline): SGHRS, YFSETQ.

The CDR3 is CASSLTVYEQYF. The DNA for the CDR3 is TGTGCCAGCAGCTTAACTGTCTACGAGCAGTACTTC. The genes are TRBV7-3 and TRBJ2-7; no definite D call. The CDR3 is 12 amino acids. The V gene's germline CDR1 is SGHTA and CDR2 FQGTGA. V was clipped by 0 bases and J by 3 bases, with 3 bases between them. Full variable domain (outside the CDR3, taken from reference TRBV7-3 and TRBJ2-7): GAGVSQTPSNKVTEKGKYVELRCDPISGHTALYWYRQSLGQGPEFLIYFQGTGAADDSGLPNDRFFAVRPEGSVSTLKIQRTERGDSAVYLCASSLTVYEQYFGPGTRLTVT.

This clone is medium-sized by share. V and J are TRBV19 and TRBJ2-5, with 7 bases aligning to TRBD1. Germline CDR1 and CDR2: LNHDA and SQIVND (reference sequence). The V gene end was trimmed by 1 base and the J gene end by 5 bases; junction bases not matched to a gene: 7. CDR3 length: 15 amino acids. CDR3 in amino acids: CASSIGYRGQETQYF. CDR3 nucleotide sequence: TGTGCCAGTAGTATAGGCTACAGGGGACAGGAGACCCAGTACTTC.

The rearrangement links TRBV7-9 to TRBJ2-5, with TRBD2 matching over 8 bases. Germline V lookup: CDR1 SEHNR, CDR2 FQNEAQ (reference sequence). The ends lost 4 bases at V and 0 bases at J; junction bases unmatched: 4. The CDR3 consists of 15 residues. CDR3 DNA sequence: TGTGCCAGCAGCTCAACGGGACTAGACCAAGAGACCCAGTACTTC. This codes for CASSSTGLDQETQYF. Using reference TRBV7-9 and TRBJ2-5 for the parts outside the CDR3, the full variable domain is DTGVSQNPRHKITKRGQNVTFRCDPISEHNRLYWYRQTLGQGPEFLTYFQNEAQLEKSRLLSDRFSAERPKGSFSTLEIQRTEQGDSAMYLCASSSTGLDQETQYFGPGTRLLVL.

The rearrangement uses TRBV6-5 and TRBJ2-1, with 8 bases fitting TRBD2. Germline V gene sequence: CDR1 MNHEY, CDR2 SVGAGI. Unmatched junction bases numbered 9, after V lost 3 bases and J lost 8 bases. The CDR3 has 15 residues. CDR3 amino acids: CASSYSVVAGYEQFF. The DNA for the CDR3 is TGTGCCAGCAGTTATTCGGTGGTAGCGGGATATGAGCAGTTCTTC.

DNA for the CDR3: TGCAGTGCTACGTGGGACGTCTGGTCCCACTTT. It specifies CSATWDVWSHF. The rearrangement uses TRBV20-1 and TRBJ1-6, with D perhaps TRBD1 (5 bases). With 4 bases removed from V and 18 bases from J, the gap between germline ends came to 16 bases. From germline, CDR1 is DFQATT and CDR2 SNEGSKA (reference sequence). This CDR3 is 11 amino acids long.

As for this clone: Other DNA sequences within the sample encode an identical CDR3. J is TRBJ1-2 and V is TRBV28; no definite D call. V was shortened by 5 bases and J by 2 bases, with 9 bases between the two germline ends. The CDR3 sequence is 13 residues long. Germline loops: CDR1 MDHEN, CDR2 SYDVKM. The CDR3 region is CASSPTGNYGYTF. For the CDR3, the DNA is TGTGCCAGCAGTCCCACCGGGAACTATGGCTACACCTTC.

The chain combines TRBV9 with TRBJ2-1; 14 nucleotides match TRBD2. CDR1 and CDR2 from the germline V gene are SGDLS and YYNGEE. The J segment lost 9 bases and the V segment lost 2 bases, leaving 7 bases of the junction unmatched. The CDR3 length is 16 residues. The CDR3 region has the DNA TGTGCCAGCAGCGTGACTAGCGGGGGGGCTTCTGGTGAGCAGTTCTTC. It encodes CASSVTSGGASGEQFF.

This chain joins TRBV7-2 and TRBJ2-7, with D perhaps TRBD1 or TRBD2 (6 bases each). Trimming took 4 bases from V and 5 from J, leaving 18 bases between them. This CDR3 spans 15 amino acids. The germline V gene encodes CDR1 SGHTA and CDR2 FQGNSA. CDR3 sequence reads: CASSSLRGGWNEQYF. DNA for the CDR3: TGTGCCAGCAGCTCACTCAGGGGAGGATGGAACGAGCAGTACTTC.

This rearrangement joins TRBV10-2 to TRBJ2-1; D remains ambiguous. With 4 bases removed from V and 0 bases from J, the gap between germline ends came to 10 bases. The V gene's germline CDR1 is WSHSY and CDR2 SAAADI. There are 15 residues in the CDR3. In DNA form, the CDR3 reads TGCGCCAGCAGTGCCCTCCTTGGCTCCTACAATGAGCAGTTCTTC. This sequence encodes CASSALLGSYNEQFF.

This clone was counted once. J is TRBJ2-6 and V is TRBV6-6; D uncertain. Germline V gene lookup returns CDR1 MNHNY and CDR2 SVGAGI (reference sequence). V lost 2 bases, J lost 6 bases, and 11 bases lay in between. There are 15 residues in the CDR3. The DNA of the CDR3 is TGTGCCAGCAGTTACCCCGTCGAGGAGGCCAACGTCCTGACTTTC. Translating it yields CASSYPVEEANVLTF.

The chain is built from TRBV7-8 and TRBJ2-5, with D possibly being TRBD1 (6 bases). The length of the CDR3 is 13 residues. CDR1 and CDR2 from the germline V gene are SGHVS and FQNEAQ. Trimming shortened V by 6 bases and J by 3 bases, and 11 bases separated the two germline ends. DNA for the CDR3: TGTGCCAGCAGACCCAGGGGCGAAGAGACCCAGTACTTC. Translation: CASRPRGEETQYF.

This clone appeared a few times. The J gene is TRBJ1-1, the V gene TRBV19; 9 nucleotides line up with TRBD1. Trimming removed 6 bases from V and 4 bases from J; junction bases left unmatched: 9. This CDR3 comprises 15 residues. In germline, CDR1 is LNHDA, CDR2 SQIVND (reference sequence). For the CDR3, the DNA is TGTGCCAGTAGCTCATTCGGGACAGGGAGCACTGAAGCTTTCTTT. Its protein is CASSSFGTGSTEAFF.

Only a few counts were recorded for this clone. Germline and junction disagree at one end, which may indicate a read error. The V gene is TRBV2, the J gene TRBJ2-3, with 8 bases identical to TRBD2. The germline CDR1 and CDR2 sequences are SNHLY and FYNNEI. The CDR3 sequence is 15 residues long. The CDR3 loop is CASSEGREVTDTQYF. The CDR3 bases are TGTGCCAGCAGCGAAGGGCGGGAGGTCACAGATACGCAGTATTTT.

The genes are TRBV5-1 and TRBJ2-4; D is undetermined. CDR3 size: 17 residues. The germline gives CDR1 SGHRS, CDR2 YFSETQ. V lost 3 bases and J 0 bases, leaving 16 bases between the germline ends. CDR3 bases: TGCGCCAGCAGCTCAACGCGGACGGATGTAGCCAAAAACATTCAGTACTTC. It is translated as CASSSTRTDVAKNIQYF. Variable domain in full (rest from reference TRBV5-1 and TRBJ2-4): KAGVTQTPRYLIKTRGQQVTLSCSPISGHRSVSWYQQTPGQGLQFLFEYFSETQRNKGNFPGRFSGRQFSNSRSEMNVSTLELGDSALYLCASSSTRTDVAKNIQYFGAGTRLSVL.

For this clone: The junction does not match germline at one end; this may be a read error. The DNA of the CDR3 is TGTGCCAGCAGCTTTAGGGACTCCGACAATGAGCAGTTCTTC. Translated, it gives CASSFRDSDNEQFF. J is TRBJ2-1 and V is TRBV7-6; TRBD2 might be the D (6 bases). Germline CDR1 reads SGHVS; CDR2 reads FNYEAQ. The CDR3 totals 14 residues.

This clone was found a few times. The CDR3 loop reads CASRGGGQETQYF. CDR3 coding DNA: TGTGCCAGTAGAGGGGGCGGCCAAGAGACCCAGTACTTC. The chain joins TRBV19 to TRBJ2-5, with TRBD1 identical over 7 bases. Trimming removed 6 bases from V and 1 base from J; junction bases left unmatched: 2. In germline, CDR1 is LNHDA, CDR2 SQIVND (reference sequence). This CDR3 is 13 amino acids long.

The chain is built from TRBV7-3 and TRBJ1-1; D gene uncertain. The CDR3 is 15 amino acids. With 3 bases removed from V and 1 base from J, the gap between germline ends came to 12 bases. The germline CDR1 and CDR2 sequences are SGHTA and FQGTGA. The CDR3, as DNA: TGTGCCAGCAGCTTTTCGGTAGGGAAGAACACTGAAGCTTTCTTT. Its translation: CASSFSVGKNTEAFF.

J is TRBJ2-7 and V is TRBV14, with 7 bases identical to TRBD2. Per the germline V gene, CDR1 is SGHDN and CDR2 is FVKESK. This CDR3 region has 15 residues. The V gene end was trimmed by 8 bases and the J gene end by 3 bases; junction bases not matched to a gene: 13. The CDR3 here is CASVTMRWDYYEQYF. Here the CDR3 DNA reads TGTGCCAGCGTAACCATGCGATGGGACTACTACGAGCAGTACTTC. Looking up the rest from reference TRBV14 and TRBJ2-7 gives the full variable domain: EAGVTQFPSHSVIEKGQTVTLRCDPISGHDNLYWYRRVMGKEIKFLLHFVKESKQDESGMPNNRFLAERTGGTYSTLKVQPAELEDSGVYFCASVTMRWDYYEQYFGPGTRLTVT.

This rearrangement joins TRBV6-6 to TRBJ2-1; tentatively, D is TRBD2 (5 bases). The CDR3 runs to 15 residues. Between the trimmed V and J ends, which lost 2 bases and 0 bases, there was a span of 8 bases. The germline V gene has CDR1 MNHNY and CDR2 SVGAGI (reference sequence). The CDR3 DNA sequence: TGTGCCAGCAGTTACGGGGAGAGCTCCTACAATGAGCAGTTCTTC. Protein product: CASSYGESSYNEQFF.

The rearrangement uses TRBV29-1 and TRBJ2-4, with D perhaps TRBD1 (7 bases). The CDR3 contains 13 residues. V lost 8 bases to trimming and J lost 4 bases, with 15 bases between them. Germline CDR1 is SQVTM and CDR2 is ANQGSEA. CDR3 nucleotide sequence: TGCAGCATTCAGGGGGGCCTGAAAAACATTCAGTACTTC. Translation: CSIQGGLKNIQYF. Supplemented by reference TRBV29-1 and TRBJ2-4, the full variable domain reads SAVISQKPSRDICQRGTSLTIQCQVDSQVTMMFWYRQQPGQSLTLIATANQGSEATYESGFVIDKFPISRPNLTFSTLTVSNMSPEDSSIYLCSIQGGLKNIQYFGAGTRLSVL.

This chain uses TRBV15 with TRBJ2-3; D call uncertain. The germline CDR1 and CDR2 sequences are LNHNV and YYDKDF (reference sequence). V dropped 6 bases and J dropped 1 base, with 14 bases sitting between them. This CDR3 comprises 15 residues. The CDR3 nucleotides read TGTGCCACCAGTTTCCTAACGCTGGGCACAGATACGCAGTATTTT. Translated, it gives CATSFLTLGTDTQYF.

CDR3 amino acids: CASSWGQGLSSNQPQHF. CDR3 DNA sequence: TGTGCCAGTAGTTGGGGACAGGGCCTCTCAAGCAATCAGCCCCAGCATTTT. The chain combines TRBV19 with TRBJ1-5; 9 bases line up with TRBD1. The CDR3 runs to 17 residues. Looked up from germline, CDR1 is LNHDA and CDR2 is SQIVND (reference sequence). V lost 5 bases to trimming and J lost 1 base; unmatched junction nucleotides: 9.